Presented here are 15 T cell receptor beta chains from one specimen sequenced in a study of blood T cell repertoires in COVID-19. Produced via immunoSEQ multiplex PCR; TCRdb's table is partial and in-frame only. Altogether 65,000 to 90,000 clones are present, around 80% being singletons, with the ten largest covering approximately 28%. The material sequenced was peripheral blood. These receptor sequences come from a woman of 80 years or more with acute or convalescent COVID-19.

The chain carries TRBV7-9 and TRBJ1-1, with 9 positions matching TRBD1. V shed 5 bases and J 0 bases; nucleotides not matched to a gene: 7. CDR3 length: 16 amino acids. Germline CDR1 SEHNR, CDR2 FQNEAQ (reference sequence). The CDR3 coding sequence is TGTGCCAGCAGCCATCGACAGGGGGTCATGAACACTGAAGCTTTCTTT. This encodes CASSHRQGVMNTEAFF.

This clone showed up just a few times. The chain uses TRBV5-1 and TRBJ2-7, with D perhaps matching TRBD2 (6 bases). The germline CDR1 and CDR2 sequences are SGHRS and YFSETQ. Between the trimmed V and J ends, which lost 1 base and 4 bases, there was a span of 15 bases. The CDR3 has 15 amino acids. The CDR3 sequence: CASSLTGEGPYEQYF. The CDR3 DNA reads as TGCGCCAGCAGCTTGACGGGAGAAGGCCCTTACGAGCAGTACTTC.

The chain's CDR3 is CATDLGQNSPLHF. The CDR3 DNA reads TGTGCCACCGACTTGGGACAGAATTCACCCCTCCACTTT. The genes are TRBV7-2 and TRBJ1-6; TRBD1 aligns across 7 bases. The CDR3 extends over 13 amino acids. Germline lookup yields CDR1 SGHTA and CDR2 FQGNSA. V shed 10 bases, J shed 7 bases, and the junction held 7 bases outside the gene matches. Supplemented by reference TRBV7-2 and TRBJ1-6, the full variable domain reads GAGVSQSPSNKVTEKGKDVELRCDPISGHTALYWYRQSLGQGLEFLIYFQGNSAPDKSGLPSDRFSAERTGGSVSTLTIQRTQQEDSAVYLCATDLGQNSPLHFGNGTRLTVT.

The CDR3 sequence: CASSPLPPAGQYQETQYF. In DNA, the CDR3 is TGTGCCAGCTCACCACTTCCTCCCGCGGGACAGTACCAAGAGACCCAGTACTTC. V is TRBV18 and J is TRBJ2-5; perhaps TRBD1 as D (7 bases). This CDR3 is 18 amino acids long. Germline assignment: CDR1 KGHSH and CDR2 LQKENI. V was shortened by 1 base and J by 0 bases, with 18 bases between the two germline ends.

This CDR3 is CASSYSSAAPAYEQYF. The CDR3 DNA is TGTGCCAGCAGTTACTCATCGGCGGCTCCTGCCTACGAGCAGTACTTC. The chain links TRBV6-5 to TRBJ2-7; D is uncertain. The CDR3 runs 16 residues. Trimming left V 0 bases short and J 2 bases short, with 14 bases between. Germline V CDR1 and CDR2: MNHEY, SVGAGI.

The chain links TRBV4-2 to TRBJ2-1; a possible D gene is TRBD2 (5 bases). In germline, CDR1 is LGHNA, CDR2 YNFKEQ. The CDR3 totals 16 residues. The V end was cut by 0 bases, the J end by 0 bases, with 9 bases between. The CDR3 sequence: CASSQEVAYSYNEQFF. CDR3 DNA sequence: TGTGCCAGCAGCCAAGAGGTAGCGTACTCCTACAATGAGCAGTTCTTC.

The V and J genes are TRBV9 and TRBJ2-7; 7 bases agree with TRBD2. Germline V lookup: CDR1 SGDLS, CDR2 YYNGEE. V dropped 0 bases and J dropped 7; count of bases not matched to a gene: 10. This CDR3 has 15 amino acids. The DNA for the CDR3 is TGTGCCAGCAGCGTAGGCGGGAGACCCTCGGGGGAGCAGTACTTC. This encodes CASSVGGRPSGEQYF.

The genes are TRBV6-4 and TRBJ2-7, with 15 bases matching TRBD2. V lost 6 bases, J lost 4 bases, and 10 bases stayed unmatched. CDR1 MRHNA and CDR2 SNTAGT come from the germline V gene. The CDR3 is made up of 17 amino acids. The CDR3 spells CASRETRTSGRGYEQYF. The DNA for the CDR3 is TGTGCCAGCAGGGAAACTCGGACTAGCGGGAGGGGGTACGAGCAGTACTTC.

This clone was recorded only once. The chain combines TRBV10-3 with TRBJ2-3; 11 bases align to TRBD2. The germline gives CDR1 ENHRY, CDR2 SYGVKD. The length of the CDR3 is 16 residues. V shed 4 bases and J 0 bases; nucleotides not matched to a gene: 3. The CDR3 region is CAISAGTSGSTDTQYF. DNA for the CDR3: TGTGCCATCAGTGCCGGGACTAGCGGTAGCACAGATACGCAGTATTTT.

J is TRBJ2-5 and V is TRBV25-1; TRBD2 agrees at 7 bases. V shed 4 bases, J shed 2 bases, and the junction held 4 bases outside the gene matches. The CDR3 is 14 amino acids. Per germline, CDR1 MGHDK and CDR2 SYGVNS. CDR3 protein: CASSGGGLQETQYF. The CDR3 bases are TGTGCCAGCAGTGGGGGGGGGTTACAAGAGACCCAGTACTTC.

In its sample, this clone is medium-sized. The V gene is TRBV12-3 or TRBV12-4, the J gene TRBJ1-5; D is unclear. This CDR3 is built from 13 residues. V was trimmed by 6 bases and J by 0 bases, leaving 6 bases between them. The CDR3 region has the DNA TGTGCCAGCAGCCAGAATAGCAATCAGCCCCAGCATTTT. Translating it yields CASSQNSNQPQHF.

The chain links TRBV5-1 to TRBJ2-7; the D gene is possibly TRBD1 (6 bases). The V gene's germline CDR1 is SGHRS and CDR2 YFSETQ. This CDR3 is 16 amino acids long. V lost 4 bases and J 4 bases, leaving 21 bases between the germline ends. CDR3 nucleotide sequence: TGCGCCAGCAGCATCAAGGGGGTCCCTCCGGATTACGAGCAGTACTTC. This codes for CASSIKGVPPDYEQYF. Using reference TRBV5-1 and TRBJ2-7 for the parts outside the CDR3, the full variable domain is KAGVTQTPRYLIKTRGQQVTLSCSPISGHRSVSWYQQTPGQGLQFLFEYFSETQRNKGNFPGRFSGRQFSNSRSEMNVSTLELGDSALYLCASSIKGVPPDYEQYFGPGTRLTVT.

The chain combines TRBV25-1 with TRBJ1-4; D not certain. This CDR3 contains 14 residues. CDR1 is MGHDK and CDR2 is SYGVNS in the germline V gene. Between the trimmed V and J ends, which lost 6 bases and 8 bases, there was a span of 16 bases. This CDR3 reads CASRRGEGGEKLFF. The CDR3 DNA is TGTGCCAGCAGGCGGGGAGAGGGAGGGGAAAAACTGTTTTTT.

The gene calls are TRBV5-1 and TRBJ2-7; 10 nucleotides align to TRBD2. V trimming: 0 bases; J trimming: 3 bases; junction bases outside the gene matches: 6. In germline, CDR1 is SGHRS, CDR2 YFSETQ. This CDR3 has 16 amino acids. The CDR3 here is CASSLGSSGSDYEQYF. In nucleotides, the CDR3 is TGCGCCAGCAGCTTGGGGTCTAGCGGGAGTGACTACGAGCAGTACTTC. The full variable domain, in which reference TRBV5-1 and TRBJ2-7 provide the parts outside the CDR3, is KAGVTQTPRYLIKTRGQQVTLSCSPISGHRSVSWYQQTPGQGLQFLFEYFSETQRNKGNFPGRFSGRQFSNSRSEMNVSTLELGDSALYLCASSLGSSGSDYEQYFGPGTRLTVT.

This chain uses TRBV4-3 with TRBJ2-1, with TRBD2 identical over 12 bases. V shed 0 bases and J 10 bases; nucleotides not matched to a gene: 1. This CDR3 comprises 14 residues. Germline values: CDR1 LGHNA, CDR2 YSLEER. CDR3 residues: CASSQDLAGGEQFF. Written as DNA, the CDR3 is TGCGCCAGCAGCCAAGATCTAGCGGGGGGGGAGCAGTTCTTC.